The next 8 T cell receptor beta chains were all read from a single sample in a study of T-cell reconstitution after alpha-beta-depleted transplantation in children (TCRdb year 2016). Libraries were prepared through PCR. The instrument was an Illumina HiSeq 2500. To normalize quantification of the TCRbeta repertoire, the TCR libraries were built with molecular barcoding that relied on unique molecular identifiers. In TCRdb, the public reads were trimmed at Q25 with fastp and aligned with MiXCR, with productive beta chains retained. Here each entry gathers all rows of one CDR3 protein and keeps the most common genes and DNA. The sample contains about 98,000 distinct CDR3 sequences, 20% to 30% of them found a single time. The ten largest account for about a fifth of the sample. In light of the paper, this sample's treatment or condition label describes: allogeneic hematopoietic cell transplantation with graft depleted of TCRalphabeta T cells and CD19 B cells.

Sequencing used PBMCs, obtained before TCRalphabeta/CD19-depleted stem cell transplant. These receptors came from a boy younger than 10 with acute lymphoblastic leukemia, due to receive a stem cell transplant.

The CDR3 nucleotides are TGTGCCATCACCCATTCGGGACAGAACACTGAAGCTTTCTTT. It is translated as CAITHSGQNTEAFF. The rearrangement links TRBV10-3 to TRBJ1-1, with a tentative D call TRBD1 (6 bases). The CDR3 contains 14 residues. V lost 7 bases to trimming and J lost 1 base, with 13 bases between them. Germline loops: CDR1 ENHRY, CDR2 SYGVKD.

This clonotype turned up a few times. V and J are TRBV10-3 and TRBJ2-3; tentative D call: TRBD2 (5 bases). V lost 1 base, J lost 5 bases, and 10 bases lay in between. The length of the CDR3 is 14 residues. Germline CDR1 reads ENHRY; CDR2 reads SYGVKD. DNA of the CDR3: TGTGCCATCAGTGAGTTAGAACTAGGAGATACGCAGTATTTT. Translation: CAISELELGDTQYF.

V and J are TRBV6-1 and TRBJ2-7; the match to TRBD2 covers 8 bases. The CDR3 is 15 amino acids. J lost 4 bases, V lost 6 bases, and 11 bases had no gene match. CDR1 is MNHNS, CDR2 SASEGT, per germline. The CDR3 protein is CASSDSGRFTYEQYF. For the CDR3, the DNA is TGTGCCAGCAGCGACAGCGGGAGATTTACTTACGAGCAGTACTTC.

This clonotype was picked up a small number of times. This sequence joins TRBV14 and TRBJ1-6; unclear D gene. Germline V gene sequence: CDR1 SGHDN, CDR2 FVKESK. The CDR3 has 15 amino acids. V lost 0 bases and J 6 bases, leaving 9 bases between the germline ends. In DNA, the CDR3 is TGTGCCAGCAGCCAAGATCTACACCCTAATTCACCCCTCCACTTT. Translated, it gives CASSQDLHPNSPLHF.

By share, this clonotype counts as medium-sized. This CDR3 reads CASGDGKNYGYTF. CDR3 sequence (DNA): TGTGCCAGCGGGGACGGTAAAAACTATGGCTACACCTTC. The genes are TRBV7-9 and TRBJ1-2; D perhaps matches TRBD1 (5 bases). Trimming shortened V by 8 bases and J by 2 bases, and 12 bases separated the two germline ends. The CDR3 has 13 amino acids. The germline V gene has CDR1 SEHNR and CDR2 FQNEAQ (reference sequence).

The V call is TRBV19, the J call TRBJ1-1; TRBD1 is a possible D gene (5 bases). The CDR3 sequence is 14 residues long. V lost 6 bases and J 4 bases, leaving 15 bases between the germline ends. Looked up from germline, CDR1 is LNHDA and CDR2 is SQIVND (reference sequence). CDR3 sequence: CASRPDSWGTEAFF. The CDR3 DNA is TGTGCCAGTAGGCCCGACAGTTGGGGCACTGAAGCTTTCTTT.

The chain recombines TRBV5-1 with TRBJ2-3, with TRBD2 matching over 9 bases. The junction had 11 bases not matched to a gene; V was cut back by 10 bases and J by 5 bases. The germline V gene encodes CDR1 SGHRS and CDR2 YFSETQ. This CDR3 contains 14 residues. CDR3 sequence (DNA): TGCGCCGGCGGGCGACTAGCGGAGTTAGATACGCAGTATTTT. Amino acids: CAGGRLAELDTQYF. The full variable domain, its missing parts supplied by reference TRBV5-1 and TRBJ2-3, is KAGVTQTPRYLIKTRGQQVTLSCSPISGHRSVSWYQQTPGQGLQFLFEYFSETQRNKGNFPGRFSGRQFSNSRSEMNVSTLELGDSALYLCAGGRLAELDTQYFGPGTRLTVL.

This sequence joins TRBV6-1 and TRBJ2-7; the match to TRBD1 covers 7 bases. Trimming removed 5 bases from V and 0 bases from J; junction bases left unmatched: 4. Looked up from germline, CDR1 is MNHNS and CDR2 is SASEGT. The CDR3 length is 14 residues. CDR3 in DNA: TGTGCCAGCAGTCTGGGACAGACCTCCTACGAGCAGTACTTC. Protein: CASSLGQTSYEQYF.